This is a list of T cell receptor beta chains from one sample in a study of regulatory T cells in long-lasting Graves disease. TCRdb processed the multiplex PCR reads anew with MiXCR; each CDR3 protein has one entry. The sample has under 450,000 distinct CDR3 sequences, approximately 12% seen once. The same data also went into a second study, on T cells in Graves' hyperthyroidism and ophthalmopathy.

The material was peripheral blood mononuclear cells (PBMCs), obtained at new diagnosis, from a patient treated with antithyroid drugs. The receptors originated from a woman aged 18-29 years with Graves disease. The CDR3 runs from the conserved cysteine through the conserved F or W. The order of the fields is clone size, D gene, J gene, V gene, CDR3 protein, CDR3 DNA. A D gene is named only where the DNA matches it firmly. For some rows the clone size is stated as once, few or many, or as a class when expanded; others skip it.

clone size: many
D gene: NA
J gene: TRBJ2-3
V gene: TRBV12-3/TRBV12-4
CDR3 protein: CASSLATNTGRNTDTQYF
CDR3 DNA: TGTGCCAGCAGTTTAGCCACGAATACGGGACGGAACACAGATACGCAGTATTTT

clone size: few
D gene: TRBD2
J gene: TRBJ2-2
V gene: TRBV29-1
CDR3 protein: CSGTSLVGELFF
CDR3 DNA: TGCAGCGGGACTAGCCTCGTAGGGGAGCTGTTTTTT

clone size: NA
D gene: NA
J gene: TRBJ2-3
V gene: TRBV2
CDR3 protein: CASNQDGKGDTQYF
CDR3 DNA: TGTGCCAGCAATCAGGACGGAAAGGGAGATACGCAGTATTTT

clone size: NA
D gene: NA
J gene: TRBJ1-6
V gene: TRBV12-3/TRBV12-4
CDR3 protein: CASSDLMTGYLHF
CDR3 DNA: TGTGCCAGCAGTGACTTGATGACAGGCTACCTCCACTTT

clone size: few
D gene: NA
J gene: TRBJ2-5
V gene: TRBV5-1
CDR3 protein: CASRQSPQETQYF
CDR3 DNA: TGCGCCAGCAGACAGTCGCCTCAAGAGACCCAGTACTTC

clone size: many
D gene: NA
J gene: TRBJ1-1
V gene: TRBV6-5
CDR3 protein: CASSYKWGDTEAFF
CDR3 DNA: TGTGCCAGCAGTTACAAGTGGGGCGACACTGAAGCTTTCTTT

clone size: many
D gene: NA
J gene: TRBJ2-2
V gene: TRBV7-8
CDR3 protein: CASSLDGLGKTGELFF
CDR3 DNA: TGTGCCAGCAGCTTGGACGGTCTGGGAAAGACCGGGGAGCTGTTTTTT

clone size: many
D gene: TRBD2
J gene: TRBJ2-1
V gene: TRBV7-9
CDR3 protein: CASSLGRLAGMVGHNEQFF
CDR3 DNA: TGTGCCAGCAGCTTAGGGAGACTAGCGGGAATGGTCGGACACAATGAGCAGTTCTTC

clone size: few
D gene: NA
J gene: TRBJ1-4
V gene: TRBV14
CDR3 protein: CASSQFVGEKLFF
CDR3 DNA: TGTGCCAGCAGCCAATTCGTCGGTGAAAAACTGTTTTTT

clone size: many
D gene: TRBD2
J gene: TRBJ2-3
V gene: TRBV5-1
CDR3 protein: CASSRARDYHGDTQYF
CDR3 DNA: TGCGCCAGCAGCCGGGCACGGGACTACCACGGTGATACGCAGTATTTT

clone size: few
D gene: TRBD2
J gene: TRBJ2-7
V gene: TRBV18
CDR3 protein: CASSPLYPSGRVYEQYF
CDR3 DNA: TGTGCCAGCTCACCACTTTACCCTAGCGGGAGAGTCTACGAGCAGTACTTC

clone size: few
D gene: NA
J gene: TRBJ2-4
V gene: TRBV15
CDR3 protein: CATSRIVGGAKNIQYF
CDR3 DNA: TGTGCCACCAGCAGAATTGTAGGGGGGGCCAAAAACATTCAGTACTTC

clone size: NA
D gene: TRBD2
J gene: TRBJ2-7
V gene: TRBV7-2
CDR3 protein: CASSFMTSRTLGSSYEQYF
CDR3 DNA: TGTGCCAGCAGCTTTATGACTAGCCGGACCCTAGGGAGCTCCTACGAGCAGTACTTC

clone size: NA
D gene: TRBD1
J gene: TRBJ1-1
V gene: TRBV4-3
CDR3 protein: CASSLGDRGYTEAFF
CDR3 DNA: TGCGCCAGCAGCCTAGGGGACAGGGGATACACTGAAGCTTTCTTT

clone size: many
D gene: NA
J gene: TRBJ2-7
V gene: TRBV20-1
CDR3 protein: CSAPLYYEQYF
CDR3 DNA: TGCAGTGCTCCCCTCTATTACGAGCAGTACTTC

clone size: many
D gene: NA
J gene: TRBJ1-1
V gene: TRBV20-1
CDR3 protein: CSALYPKPTANTEAFF
CDR3 DNA: TGCAGTGCCCTATATCCTAAACCGACAGCTAACACTGAAGCTTTCTTT

clone size: many
D gene: TRBD1
J gene: TRBJ2-2
V gene: TRBV6-1
CDR3 protein: CASRTYRGQNTGELFF
CDR3 DNA: TGTGCCAGCAGGACTTACAGGGGGCAAAACACCGGGGAGCTGTTTTTT

clone size: many
D gene: TRBD1
J gene: TRBJ1-1
V gene: TRBV6-1
CDR3 protein: CATLTGRGNTEAFF
CDR3 DNA: TGTGCCACCTTGACAGGGAGGGGGAACACTGAAGCTTTCTTT

clone size: few
D gene: NA
J gene: TRBJ1-5
V gene: TRBV19
CDR3 protein: CASSWGPNRGQPQHF
CDR3 DNA: TGTGCCAGTAGTTGGGGTCCCAATCGGGGACAGCCCCAGCATTTT

clone size: NA
D gene: NA
J gene: TRBJ1-5
V gene: TRBV10-3
CDR3 protein: CASGPIGRNQPQHF
CDR3 DNA: TGTGCCTCCGGACCCATCGGTCGCAATCAGCCCCAGCATTTT